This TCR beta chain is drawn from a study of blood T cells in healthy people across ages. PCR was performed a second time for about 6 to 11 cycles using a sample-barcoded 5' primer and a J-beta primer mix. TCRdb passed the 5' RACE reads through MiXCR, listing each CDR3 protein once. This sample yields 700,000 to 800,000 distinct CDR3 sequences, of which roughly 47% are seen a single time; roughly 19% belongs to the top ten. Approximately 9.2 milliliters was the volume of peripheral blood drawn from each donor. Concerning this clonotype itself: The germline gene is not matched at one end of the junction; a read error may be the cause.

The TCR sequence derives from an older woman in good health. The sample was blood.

The CDR3 nucleotides are TGTGCCAGCCAGGGGGTCCTCTCCCACGAGCAGTACTTC. Translated, it gives CASQGVLSHEQYF. The chain combines TRBV6-2 or TRBV6-3 with TRBJ2-7, with 7 bases aligning to TRBD1. Germline lookup yields CDR1 MNHEY and CDR2 SVGEGT. This CDR3 is 13 amino acids long.